This note documents a single T cell receptor beta chain sequence. The antigen remains unidentified. This record belongs to a study of cytomegalovirus exposure and HLA in healthy donors. The donors, nominally healthy at sampling, likely had unrecorded immune exposures. Both 60 Vbeta primers and 13 Jbeta primers went into the PCR. Using immunoSEQ multiplex PCR, the repertoire was profiled, and TCRdb retains in-frame clones only, with some absent. The profile shows around 150,000 clones, approximately 70% of them singletons. Study-level findings and limits: TCR beta sequences reportedly predicted most subjects' HLA-A and HLA-B alleles accurately.

The specimen was PBMCs. This receptor was obtained from a man aged 40-49 years in good health and CMV-seropositive.

CDR3 loop: CATAGGGADTQYF. Here the CDR3 DNA reads TGTGCCACCGCCGGGGGAGGCGCAGATACGCAGTATTTT. The rearrangement uses TRBV6-5 and TRBJ2-3; TRBD2 is a possible D gene (6 bases). The CDR3 extends over 13 amino acids. Germline loops: CDR1 MNHEY, CDR2 SVGAGI. V was clipped by 10 bases and J by 4 bases, with 15 bases between them.